This TCR beta chain derives from a study of Graves' ophthalmopathy and Graves' hyperthyroidism. The sample holds a few counts of this clonotype. The CDR3 spans 16 residues. Germline-derived CDR1 and CDR2 are MNHNS and SASEGT. V lost 5 bases, J lost 2 bases, and 18 bases lay in between. The study amplified TCR beta CDR3 regions using RNA transcripts. The first-round RT-PCR employed HTBI primers together with the Qiagen OneStep RT-PCR kit. A multiplex PCR was then performed as the second round. TCRdb re-derived calls from the multiplex PCR reads in MiXCR, one entry per CDR3 protein. Found here are hundreds of thousands of distinct CDR3 sequences, over 20% of them singletons; the top ten hold approximately 6.5%.

Sequencing was done on a sample of peripheral blood. The J gene is TRBJ1-2, the V gene TRBV6-1; D is uncertain. This clonotype was obtained from a woman between 18 and 29 years old with stable Graves' hyperthyroidism. Some clones in this sample may be carry-over from other donors' samples. DNA of the CDR3: TGTGCCAGCAGTCGGGTCTCCTTGGGAGCCAACTATGGCTACACCTTC. Translated, it gives CASSRVSLGANYGYTF.